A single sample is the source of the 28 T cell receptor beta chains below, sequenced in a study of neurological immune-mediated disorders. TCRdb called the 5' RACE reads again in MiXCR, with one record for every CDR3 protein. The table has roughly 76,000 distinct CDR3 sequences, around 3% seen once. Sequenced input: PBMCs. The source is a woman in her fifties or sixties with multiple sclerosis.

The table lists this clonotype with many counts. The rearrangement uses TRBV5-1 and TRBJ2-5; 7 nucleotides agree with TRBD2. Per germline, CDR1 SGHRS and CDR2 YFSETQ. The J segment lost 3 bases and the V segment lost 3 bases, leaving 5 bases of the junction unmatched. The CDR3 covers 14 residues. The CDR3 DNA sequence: TGCGCCAGCAGCTGGGGGACTACCGAAGAGACCCAGTACTTC. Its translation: CASSWGTTEETQYF.

For the CDR3, the DNA is TGTGCCAGCAGTGAAATGGAGACCCAGTACTTC. This sequence encodes CASSEMETQYF. The chain is built from TRBV2 and TRBJ2-5, with D uncertain. Germline-derived CDR1 and CDR2 are SNHLY and FYNNEI. V was cut by 2 bases and J by 5 bases, with 3 bases left in between. The CDR3 runs to 11 residues.

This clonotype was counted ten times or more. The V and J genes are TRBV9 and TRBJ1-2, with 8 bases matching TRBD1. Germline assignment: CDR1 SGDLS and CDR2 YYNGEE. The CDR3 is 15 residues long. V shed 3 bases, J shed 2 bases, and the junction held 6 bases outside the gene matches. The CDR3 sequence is CASSAGQAVNYGYTF. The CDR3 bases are TGTGCCAGCAGCGCGGGACAGGCGGTCAACTATGGCTACACCTTC.

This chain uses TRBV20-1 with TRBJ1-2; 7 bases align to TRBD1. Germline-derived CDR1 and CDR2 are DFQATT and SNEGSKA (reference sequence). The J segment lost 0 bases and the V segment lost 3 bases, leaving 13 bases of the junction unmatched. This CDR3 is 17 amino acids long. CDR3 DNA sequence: TGCAGTGCTAGGGGGATGGGACAGCAGACCACTAACTATGGCTACACCTTC. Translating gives CSARGMGQQTTNYGYTF.

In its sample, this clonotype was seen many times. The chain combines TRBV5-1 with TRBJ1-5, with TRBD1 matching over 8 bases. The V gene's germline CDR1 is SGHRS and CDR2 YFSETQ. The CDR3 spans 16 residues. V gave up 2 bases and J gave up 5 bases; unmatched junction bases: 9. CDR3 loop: CASSFGPGQGYQPQHF. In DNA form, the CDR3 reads TGCGCCAGCAGCTTTGGACCTGGACAGGGTTATCAGCCCCAGCATTTT.

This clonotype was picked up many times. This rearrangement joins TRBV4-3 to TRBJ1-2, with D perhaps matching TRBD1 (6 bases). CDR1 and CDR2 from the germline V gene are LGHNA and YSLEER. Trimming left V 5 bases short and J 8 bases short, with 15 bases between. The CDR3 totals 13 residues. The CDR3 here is CASSSSAGDGYTF. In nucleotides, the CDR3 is TGCGCCAGCAGCTCAAGCGCAGGGGACGGCTACACCTTC.

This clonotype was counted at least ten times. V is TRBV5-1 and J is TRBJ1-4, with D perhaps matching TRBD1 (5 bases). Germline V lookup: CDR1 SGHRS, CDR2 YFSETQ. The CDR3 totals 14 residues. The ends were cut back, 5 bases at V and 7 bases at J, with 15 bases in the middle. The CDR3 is CASRPGTGSEKLFF. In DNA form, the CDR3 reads TGCGCCAGCAGGCCCGGGACCGGTAGTGAAAAACTGTTTTTT.

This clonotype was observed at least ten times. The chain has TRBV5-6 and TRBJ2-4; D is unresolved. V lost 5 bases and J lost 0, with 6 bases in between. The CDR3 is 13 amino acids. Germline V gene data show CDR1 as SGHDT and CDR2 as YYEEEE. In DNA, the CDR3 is TGTGCCAGCAGTCGGGCAGCCAAAAACATTCAGTACTTC. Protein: CASSRAAKNIQYF. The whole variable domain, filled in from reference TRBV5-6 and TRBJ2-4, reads DAGVTQSPTHLIKTRGQQVTLRCSPKSGHDTVSWYQQALGQGPQFIFQYYEEEERQRGNFPDRFSGHQFPNYSSELNVNALLLGDSALYLCASSRAAKNIQYFGAGTRLSVL.

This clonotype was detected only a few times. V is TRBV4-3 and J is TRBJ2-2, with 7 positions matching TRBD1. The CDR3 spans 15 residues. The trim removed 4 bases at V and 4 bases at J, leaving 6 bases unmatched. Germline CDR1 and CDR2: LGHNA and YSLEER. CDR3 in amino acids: CASSLQAGGTGELFF. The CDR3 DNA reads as TGCGCCAGCAGCCTTCAAGCAGGGGGCACCGGGGAGCTGTTTTTT.

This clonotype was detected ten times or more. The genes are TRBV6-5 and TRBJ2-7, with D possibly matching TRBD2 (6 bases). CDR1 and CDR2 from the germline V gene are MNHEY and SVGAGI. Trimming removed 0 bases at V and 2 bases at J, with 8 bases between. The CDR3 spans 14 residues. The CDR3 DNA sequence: TGTGCCAGCAGTTACTCGGGAGGTACCTACGAGCAGTACTTC. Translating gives CASSYSGGTYEQYF.

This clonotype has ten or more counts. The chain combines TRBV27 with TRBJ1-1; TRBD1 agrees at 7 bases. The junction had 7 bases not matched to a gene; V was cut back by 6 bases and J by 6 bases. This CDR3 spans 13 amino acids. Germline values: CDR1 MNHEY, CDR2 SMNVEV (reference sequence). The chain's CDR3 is CASRPGGSPEAFF. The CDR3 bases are TGTGCCAGCAGACCAGGGGGGTCCCCTGAAGCTTTCTTT.

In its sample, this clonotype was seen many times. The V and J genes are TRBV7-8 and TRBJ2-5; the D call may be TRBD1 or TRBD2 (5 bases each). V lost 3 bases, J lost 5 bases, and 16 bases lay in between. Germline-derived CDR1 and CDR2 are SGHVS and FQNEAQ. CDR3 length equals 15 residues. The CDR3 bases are TGTGCCAGCAGCTTGCTTGGGACCGAAGGGGAGACCCAGTACTTC. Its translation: CASSLLGTEGETQYF.

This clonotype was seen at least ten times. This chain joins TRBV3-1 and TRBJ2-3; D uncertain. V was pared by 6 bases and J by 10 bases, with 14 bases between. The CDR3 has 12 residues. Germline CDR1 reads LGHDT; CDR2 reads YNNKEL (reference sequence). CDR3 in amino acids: CASSLNAPPQYF. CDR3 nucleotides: TGTGCCAGCAGTCTCAACGCCCCTCCGCAGTATTTT.

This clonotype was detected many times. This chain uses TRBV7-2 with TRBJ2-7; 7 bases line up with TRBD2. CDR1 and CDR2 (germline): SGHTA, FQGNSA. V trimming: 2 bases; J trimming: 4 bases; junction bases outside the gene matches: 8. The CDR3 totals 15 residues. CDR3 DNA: TGTGCCAGCAGCTTATCCCGCGGGAGAGTGTACGAGCAGTACTTC. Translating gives CASSLSRGRVYEQYF.

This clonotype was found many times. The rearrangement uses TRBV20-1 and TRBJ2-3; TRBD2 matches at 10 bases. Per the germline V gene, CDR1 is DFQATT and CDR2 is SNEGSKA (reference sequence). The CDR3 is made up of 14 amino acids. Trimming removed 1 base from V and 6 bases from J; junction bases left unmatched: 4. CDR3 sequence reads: CSARVASGGDTQYF. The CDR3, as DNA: TGCAGTGCTAGAGTTGCTAGCGGGGGTGATACGCAGTATTTT.

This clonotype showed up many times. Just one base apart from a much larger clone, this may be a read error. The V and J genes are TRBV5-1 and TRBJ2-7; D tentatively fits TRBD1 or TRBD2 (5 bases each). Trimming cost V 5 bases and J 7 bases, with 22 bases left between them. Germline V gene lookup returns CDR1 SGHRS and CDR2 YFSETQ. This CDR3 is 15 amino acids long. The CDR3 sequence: CASRSEEAGPREQYF. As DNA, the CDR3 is TGCGCCAGCAGATCCGAGGAGGCAGGGCCCAGAGAGCAGTACTTC.

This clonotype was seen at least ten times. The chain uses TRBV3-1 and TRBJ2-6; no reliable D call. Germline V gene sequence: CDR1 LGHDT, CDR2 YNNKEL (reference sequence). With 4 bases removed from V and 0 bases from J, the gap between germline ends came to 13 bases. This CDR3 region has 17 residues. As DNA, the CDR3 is TGTGCCAGCAGCCGTCTAGGCGCGAGCTCTGGGGCCAACGTCCTGACTTTC. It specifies CASSRLGASSGANVLTF.

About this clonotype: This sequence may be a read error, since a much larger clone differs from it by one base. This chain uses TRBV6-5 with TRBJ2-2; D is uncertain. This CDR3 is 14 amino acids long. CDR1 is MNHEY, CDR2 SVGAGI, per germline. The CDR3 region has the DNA TGTGCCAACAGTTTTCGAAGGAATACCGGGGAGCTGTTTTTT. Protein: CANSFRRNTGELFF.

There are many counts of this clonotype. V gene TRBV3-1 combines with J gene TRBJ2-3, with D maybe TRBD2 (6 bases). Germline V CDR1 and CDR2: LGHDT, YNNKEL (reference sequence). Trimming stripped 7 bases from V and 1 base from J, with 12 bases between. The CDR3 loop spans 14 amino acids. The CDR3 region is CASMHGGRTDTQYF. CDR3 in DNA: TGTGCCAGCATGCACGGAGGGCGCACAGATACGCAGTATTTT.

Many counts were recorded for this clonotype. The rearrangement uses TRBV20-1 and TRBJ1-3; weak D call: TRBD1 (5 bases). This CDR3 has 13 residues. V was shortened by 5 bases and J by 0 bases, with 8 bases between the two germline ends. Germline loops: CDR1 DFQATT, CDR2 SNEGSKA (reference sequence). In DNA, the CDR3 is TGCAGTGCTCTAGGGGACTCTGGAAACACCATATATTTT. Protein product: CSALGDSGNTIYF.

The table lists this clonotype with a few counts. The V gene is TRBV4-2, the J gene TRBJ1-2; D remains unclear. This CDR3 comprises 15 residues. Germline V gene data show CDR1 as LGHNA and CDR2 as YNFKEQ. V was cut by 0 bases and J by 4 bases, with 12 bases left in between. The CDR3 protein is CASSQDWEVGYGYTF. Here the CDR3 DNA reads TGTGCCAGCAGCCAAGATTGGGAAGTCGGCTATGGCTACACCTTC.

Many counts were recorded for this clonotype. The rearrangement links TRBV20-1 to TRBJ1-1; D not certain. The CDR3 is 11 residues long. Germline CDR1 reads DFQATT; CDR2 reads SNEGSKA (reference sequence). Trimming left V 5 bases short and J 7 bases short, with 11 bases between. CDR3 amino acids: CSAELQNEAFF. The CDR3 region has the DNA TGCAGTGCTGAGCTACAGAATGAAGCTTTCTTT.

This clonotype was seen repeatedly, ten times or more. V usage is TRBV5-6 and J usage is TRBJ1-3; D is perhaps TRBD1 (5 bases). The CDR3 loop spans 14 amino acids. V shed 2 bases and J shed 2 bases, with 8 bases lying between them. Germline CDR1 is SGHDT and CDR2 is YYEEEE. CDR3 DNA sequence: TGTGCCAGCAGCTTAAGGGGACCTGGAAACACCATATATTTT. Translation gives CASSLRGPGNTIYF.

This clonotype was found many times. The CDR3 DNA reads as TGCAGTGCGGATTTAACCTCAGGGGCCGCACGGGGGGCCAACGTCCTGACTTTC. Amino acids: CSADLTSGAARGANVLTF. The genes are TRBV20-1 and TRBJ2-6; tentatively, D is TRBD1 (6 bases). The CDR3 runs to 18 residues. Germline V gives CDR1 DFQATT, CDR2 SNEGSKA (reference sequence). Trimming stripped 6 bases from V and 4 bases from J, with 25 bases between.

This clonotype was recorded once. DNA for the CDR3: TGTGCCAGCAGCCCTCGGCTAGGCGGGAGGGCCTACGAGCAGTACTTC. As protein: CASSPRLGGRAYEQYF. The rearrangement joins TRBV7-6 to TRBJ2-7, with TRBD2 matching over 9 bases. V shed 5 bases, J shed 2 bases, and the junction held 10 bases outside the gene matches. Germline V CDR1 and CDR2: SGHVS, FNYEAQ. This CDR3 comprises 16 residues.

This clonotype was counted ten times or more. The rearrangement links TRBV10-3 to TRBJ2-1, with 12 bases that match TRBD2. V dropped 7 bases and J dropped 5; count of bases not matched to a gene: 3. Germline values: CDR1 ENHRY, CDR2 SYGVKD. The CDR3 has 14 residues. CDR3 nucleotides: TGTGCCATCAAGACTAGCGGGGGTAACAATGAGCAGTTCTTC. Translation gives CAIKTSGGNNEQFF.

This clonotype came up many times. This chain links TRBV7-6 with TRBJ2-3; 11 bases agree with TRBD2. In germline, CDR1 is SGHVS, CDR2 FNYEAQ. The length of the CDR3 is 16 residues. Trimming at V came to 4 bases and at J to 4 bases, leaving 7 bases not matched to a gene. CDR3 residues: CASSSLAGGNADTQYF. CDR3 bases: TGTGCCAGCAGCTCTCTAGCGGGGGGCAACGCAGATACGCAGTATTTT.

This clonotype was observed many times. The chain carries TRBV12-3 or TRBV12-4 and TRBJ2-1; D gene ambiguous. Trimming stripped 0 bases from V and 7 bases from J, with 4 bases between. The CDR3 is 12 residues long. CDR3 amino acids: CASSLAVNEQFF. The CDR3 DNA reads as TGTGCCAGCAGTTTAGCGGTGAATGAGCAGTTCTTC.